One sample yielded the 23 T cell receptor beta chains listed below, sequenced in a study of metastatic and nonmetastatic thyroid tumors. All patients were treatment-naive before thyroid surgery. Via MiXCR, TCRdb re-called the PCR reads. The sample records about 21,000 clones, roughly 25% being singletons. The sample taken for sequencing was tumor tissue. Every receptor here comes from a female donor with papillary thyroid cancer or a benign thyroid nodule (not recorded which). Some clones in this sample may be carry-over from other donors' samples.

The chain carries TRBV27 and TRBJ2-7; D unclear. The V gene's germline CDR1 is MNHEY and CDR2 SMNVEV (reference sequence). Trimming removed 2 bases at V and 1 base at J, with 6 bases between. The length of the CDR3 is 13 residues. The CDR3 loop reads CASSLKLSYEQYF. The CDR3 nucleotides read TGTGCCAGCAGTTTAAAGCTTTCCTACGAGCAGTACTTC.

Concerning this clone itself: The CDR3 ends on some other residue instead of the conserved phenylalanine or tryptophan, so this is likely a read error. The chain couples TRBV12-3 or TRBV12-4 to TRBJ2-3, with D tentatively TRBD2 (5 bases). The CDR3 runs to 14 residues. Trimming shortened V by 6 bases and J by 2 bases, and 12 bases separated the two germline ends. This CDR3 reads CASSRLSPTDTQYS. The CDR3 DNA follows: TGTGCCAGCAGCCGACTATCGCCCACAGATACGCAGTATTCT.

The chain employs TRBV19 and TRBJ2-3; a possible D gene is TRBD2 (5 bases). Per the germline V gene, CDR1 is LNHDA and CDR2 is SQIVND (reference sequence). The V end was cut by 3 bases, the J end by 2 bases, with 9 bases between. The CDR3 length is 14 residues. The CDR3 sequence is CASSILSDTDTQYF. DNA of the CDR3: TGTGCCAGTAGTATCCTTAGCGACACAGATACGCAGTATTTT.

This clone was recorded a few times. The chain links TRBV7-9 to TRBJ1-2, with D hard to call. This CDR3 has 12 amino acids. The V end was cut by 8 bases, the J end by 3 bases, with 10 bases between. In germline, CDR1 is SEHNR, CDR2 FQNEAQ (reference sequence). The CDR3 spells CASSPEDYGYTF. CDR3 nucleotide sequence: TGTGCCAGCTCCCCCGAGGACTATGGCTACACCTTC.

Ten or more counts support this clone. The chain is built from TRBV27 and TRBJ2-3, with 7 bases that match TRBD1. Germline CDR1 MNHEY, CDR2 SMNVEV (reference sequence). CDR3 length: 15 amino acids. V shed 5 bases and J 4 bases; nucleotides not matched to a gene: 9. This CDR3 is CASSHDREGADTQYF. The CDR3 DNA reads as TGTGCCAGCAGTCACGACAGGGAAGGGGCAGATACGCAGTATTTT.

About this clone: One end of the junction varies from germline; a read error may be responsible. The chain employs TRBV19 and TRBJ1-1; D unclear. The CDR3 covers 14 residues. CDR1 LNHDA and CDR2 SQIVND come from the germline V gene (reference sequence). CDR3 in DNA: TGTGCCAGTAGACCCGGGGATCGGAGCACTGGAGCTTTCTTT. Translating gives CASRPGDRSTGAFF.

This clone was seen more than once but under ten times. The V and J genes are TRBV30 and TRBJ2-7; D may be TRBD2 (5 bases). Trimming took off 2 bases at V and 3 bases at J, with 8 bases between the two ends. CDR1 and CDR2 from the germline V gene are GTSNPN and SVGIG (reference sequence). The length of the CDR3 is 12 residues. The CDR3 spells CAWSPSFYEQYF. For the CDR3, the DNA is TGTGCCTGGAGTCCTAGCTTCTACGAGCAGTACTTC.

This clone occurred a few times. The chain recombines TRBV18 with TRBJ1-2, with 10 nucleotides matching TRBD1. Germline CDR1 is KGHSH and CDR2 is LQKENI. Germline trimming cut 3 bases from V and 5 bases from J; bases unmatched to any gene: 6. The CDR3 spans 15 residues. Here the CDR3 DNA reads TGTGCCAGCTCACCTCGGGACAGGGGATCATATGGCTACACCTTC. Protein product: CASSPRDRGSYGYTF.

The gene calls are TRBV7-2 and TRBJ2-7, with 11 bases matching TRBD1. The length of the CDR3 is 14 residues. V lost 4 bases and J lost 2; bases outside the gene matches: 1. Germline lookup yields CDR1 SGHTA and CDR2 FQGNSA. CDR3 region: CASSWDRGAYEQYF. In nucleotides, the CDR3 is TGTGCCAGCAGCTGGGACAGGGGGGCCTACGAGCAGTACTTC. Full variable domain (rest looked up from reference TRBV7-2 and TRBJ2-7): GAGVSQSPSNKVTEKGKDVELRCDPISGHTALYWYRQSLGQGLEFLIYFQGNSAPDKSGLPSDRFSAERTGGSVSTLTIQRTQQEDSAVYLCASSWDRGAYEQYFGPGTRLTVT.

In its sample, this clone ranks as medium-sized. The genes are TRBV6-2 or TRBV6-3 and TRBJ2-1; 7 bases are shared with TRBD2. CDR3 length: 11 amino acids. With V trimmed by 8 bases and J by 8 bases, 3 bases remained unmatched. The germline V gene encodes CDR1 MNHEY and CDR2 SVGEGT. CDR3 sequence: CASRRGDEQFF. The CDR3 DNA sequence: TGTGCCAGCCGCCGGGGGGATGAGCAGTTCTTC.

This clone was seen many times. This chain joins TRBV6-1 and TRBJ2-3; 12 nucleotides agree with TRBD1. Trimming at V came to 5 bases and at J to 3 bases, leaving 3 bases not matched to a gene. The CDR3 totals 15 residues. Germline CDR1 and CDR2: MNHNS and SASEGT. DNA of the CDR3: TGTGCCAGCAGTTGGGACAGGGGGCTAACAGATACGCAGTATTTT. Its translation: CASSWDRGLTDTQYF.

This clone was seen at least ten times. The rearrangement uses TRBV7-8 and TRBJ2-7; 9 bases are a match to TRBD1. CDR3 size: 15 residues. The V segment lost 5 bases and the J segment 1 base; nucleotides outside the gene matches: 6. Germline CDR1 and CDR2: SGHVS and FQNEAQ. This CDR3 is CASSLRDRASYEQYF. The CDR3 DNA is TGTGCCAGCAGCCTCCGGGACAGGGCTTCCTACGAGCAGTACTTC.

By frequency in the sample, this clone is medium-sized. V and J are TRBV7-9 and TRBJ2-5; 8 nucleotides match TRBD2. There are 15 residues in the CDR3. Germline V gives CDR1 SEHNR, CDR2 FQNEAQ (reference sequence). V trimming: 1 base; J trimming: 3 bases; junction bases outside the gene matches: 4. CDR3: CASSLDPGLEETQYF. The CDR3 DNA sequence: TGTGCCAGCAGCTTAGATCCGGGACTAGAAGAGACCCAGTACTTC.

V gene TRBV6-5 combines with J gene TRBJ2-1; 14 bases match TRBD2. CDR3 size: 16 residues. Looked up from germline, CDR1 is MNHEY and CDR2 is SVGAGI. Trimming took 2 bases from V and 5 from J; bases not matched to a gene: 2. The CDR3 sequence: CASSYLGLAGDNEQFF. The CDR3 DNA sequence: TGTGCCAGCAGTTACCTGGGACTAGCGGGGGACAATGAGCAGTTCTTC.

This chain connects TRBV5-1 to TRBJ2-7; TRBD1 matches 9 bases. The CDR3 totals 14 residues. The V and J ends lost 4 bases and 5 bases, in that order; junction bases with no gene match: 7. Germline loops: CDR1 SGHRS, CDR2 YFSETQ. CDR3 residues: CASSPGDRENEQYF. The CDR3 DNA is TGCGCCAGCAGCCCCGGGGACAGGGAAAACGAGCAGTACTTC.

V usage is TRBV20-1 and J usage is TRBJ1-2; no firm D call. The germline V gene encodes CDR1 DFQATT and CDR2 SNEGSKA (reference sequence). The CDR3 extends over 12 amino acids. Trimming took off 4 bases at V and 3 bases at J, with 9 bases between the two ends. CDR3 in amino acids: CSAIETDYGYTF. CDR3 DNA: TGCAGTGCTATAGAAACAGACTATGGCTACACCTTC.

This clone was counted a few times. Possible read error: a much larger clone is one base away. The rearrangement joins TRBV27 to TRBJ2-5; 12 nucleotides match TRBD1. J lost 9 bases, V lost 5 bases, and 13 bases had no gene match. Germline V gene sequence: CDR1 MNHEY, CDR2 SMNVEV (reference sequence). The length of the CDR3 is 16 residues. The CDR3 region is CASSPLRDRGLRAQYF. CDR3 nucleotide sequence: TGTGCCAGCAGTCCCCTCCGGGACAGGGGGCTGAGGGCCCAGTACTTC.

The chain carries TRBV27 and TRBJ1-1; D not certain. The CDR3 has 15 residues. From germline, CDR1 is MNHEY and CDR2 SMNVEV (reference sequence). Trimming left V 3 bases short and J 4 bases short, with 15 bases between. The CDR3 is CASSFGSPGSTEAFF. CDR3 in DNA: TGTGCCAGCAGTTTTGGGAGCCCCGGGAGCACTGAAGCTTTCTTT.

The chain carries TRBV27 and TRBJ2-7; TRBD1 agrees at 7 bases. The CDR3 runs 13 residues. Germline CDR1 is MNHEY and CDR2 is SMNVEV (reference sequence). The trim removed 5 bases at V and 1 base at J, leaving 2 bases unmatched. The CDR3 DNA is TGTGCCAGCAGTCCGACAGGGTCCTACGAGCAGTACTTC. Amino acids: CASSPTGSYEQYF.

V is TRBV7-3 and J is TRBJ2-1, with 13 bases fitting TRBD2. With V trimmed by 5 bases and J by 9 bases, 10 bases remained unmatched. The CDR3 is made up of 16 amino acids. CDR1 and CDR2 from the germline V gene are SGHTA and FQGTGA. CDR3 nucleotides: TGTGCCAGCAGCCTAAGGACTAGCGGGAGTTCTGGTGAGCAGTTCTTC. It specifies CASSLRTSGSSGEQFF.

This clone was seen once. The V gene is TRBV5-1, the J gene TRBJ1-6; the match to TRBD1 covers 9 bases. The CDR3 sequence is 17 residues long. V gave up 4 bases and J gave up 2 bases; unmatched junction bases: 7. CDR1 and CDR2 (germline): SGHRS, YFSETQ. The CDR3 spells CASSPWDRDPYNSPLHF. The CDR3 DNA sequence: TGCGCCAGCAGCCCCTGGGACAGGGACCCCTATAATTCACCCCTCCACTTT.

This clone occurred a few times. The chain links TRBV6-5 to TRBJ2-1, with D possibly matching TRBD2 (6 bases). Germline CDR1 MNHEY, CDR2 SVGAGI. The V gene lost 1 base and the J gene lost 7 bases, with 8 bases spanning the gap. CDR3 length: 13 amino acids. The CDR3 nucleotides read TGTGCCAGCAGTTACTACAGCGGGAATGAGCAGTTCTTC. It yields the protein CASSYYSGNEQFF.

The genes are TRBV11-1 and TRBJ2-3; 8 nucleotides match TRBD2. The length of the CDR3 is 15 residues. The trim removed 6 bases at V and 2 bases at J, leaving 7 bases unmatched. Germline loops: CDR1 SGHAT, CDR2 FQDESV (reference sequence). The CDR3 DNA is TGTGCCAGCAGAAATAGCGGGATAAACACAGATACGCAGTATTTT. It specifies CASRNSGINTDTQYF.